This T cell receptor beta chain is drawn from a study of breast tumors, draining lymph nodes, adjacent tissues. Details on this clonotype: What it binds is not known.

Study-wide findings and caveats: Compared with lymph nodes, tumors were less diverse; compared with nontumor tissue, more. Tumor T cell lymph node origin was a supported hypothesis, not proven. Findings are consistent with lymph node origin and intratumoral expansion of most tumor T cells.

The CDR3 contains 20 residues. V shed 4 bases, J shed 7 bases, and the junction held 19 bases outside the gene matches. Germline V gene sequence: CDR1 SGHTS, CDR2 YDEGEE. TCRdb processed the multiplex PCR reads anew with MiXCR; each CDR3 protein has one entry. The data hold roughly 70,000 distinct CDR3 sequences, with about 40% observed a single time. This TCR was sampled from a female donor with breast cancer. Some clones in this sample may be carry-over from other donors' samples. The chain joins TRBV5-8 to TRBJ2-1; TRBD2 agrees at 14 bases. Specimen: breast tumor tissue. In nucleotides, the CDR3 is TGTGCCAGCAGCCCTCTTACCACTCGAAGACTAGCGGGGGGGCCTAATGAGCAGTTCTTC. Its translation is CASSPLTTRRLAGGPNEQFF.